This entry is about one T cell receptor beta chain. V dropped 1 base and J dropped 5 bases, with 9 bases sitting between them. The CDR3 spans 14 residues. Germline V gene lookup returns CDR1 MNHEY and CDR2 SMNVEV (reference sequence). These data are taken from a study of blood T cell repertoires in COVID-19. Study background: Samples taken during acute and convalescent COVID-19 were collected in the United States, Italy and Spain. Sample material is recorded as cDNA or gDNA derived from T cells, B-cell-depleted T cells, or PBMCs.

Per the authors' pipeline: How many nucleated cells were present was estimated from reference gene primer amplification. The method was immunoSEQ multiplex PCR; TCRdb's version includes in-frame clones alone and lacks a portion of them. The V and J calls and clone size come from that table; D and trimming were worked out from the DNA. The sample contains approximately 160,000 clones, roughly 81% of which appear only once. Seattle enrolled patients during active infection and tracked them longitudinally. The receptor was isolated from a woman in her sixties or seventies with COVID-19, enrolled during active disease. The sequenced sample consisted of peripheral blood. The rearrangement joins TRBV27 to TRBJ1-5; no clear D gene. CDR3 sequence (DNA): TGTGCCAGCAGTTTATATCAGTCCGATCAGCCCCAGCATTTT. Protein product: CASSLYQSDQPQHF.